This T cell receptor (beta chain) emerged from a study of blood T cell repertoires in COVID-19 (TCRdb year 2020). General notes on the study: Samples from collaborators originated in the United States, Italy and Spain and spanned both the acute and convalescent phases of COVID-19. The prospective study material was composed of cDNA or gDNA derived from T cells, B-cell-depleted T cells, or PBMCs. The repertoires were released in a freely available public database intended as a resource for research on the immune response to SARS-CoV-2. HLA class I and class II types, where available, came from metadata supplied by the sample provider rather than from assay-based typing. Nearly every sample came with metadata listing a de-identified subject ID, COVID-19 status, age in years and sex. Subjects who had been exposed to COVID-19, were actively infected with it, or had recovered from it provided the deeply sampled blood TCRbeta repertoires that made up the dataset. Samples were obtained from the ongoing ImmuneRACE study (first 160 participants) and from some 1,200 subjects provided by 6 global collaborators.

About this clone itself: It has no known antigen specificity. No clone much larger than this one lies a single base away; base qualities are absent.

Study-wide conclusions, independent of this receptor: Clinical and demographic metadata were provided uncurated, with the amount varying by source and participant.

At one collaborating source in Seattle, patients were enrolled during active infection and were followed longitudinally through the course of disease. Whole blood was collected in K2EDTA tubes by collaborating institutions according to the institutions' own protocols. For TCRbeta analysis, collaborators shipped samples in one of three forms: frozen whole blood, isolated PBMCs, or DNA extracted from either of those sample types. The cysteine opens and the phenylalanine closes a CDR3 of 13 amino acids. Only the CDR3 DNA is retained, 39 bases long and in frame from the first base. TCRbeta CDR3 regions were amplified from genomic DNA by means of the immunoSEQ Assay, a bias-controlled multiplex PCR. The study's processing was this. The number of nucleated cells in each sample was estimated from the amplification of reference gene primers within the assay. Sequence reads were collapsed and filtered to measure the absolute abundance of every unique TCRbeta CDR3 rearrangement. Productive Simpson clonality was computed per sample as the square root of Simpson's diversity index over productive rearrangements. Imported from immuneACCESS, the table was reduced by TCRdb to in-frame sequences with V and J called. These copies leave out some clones; in studies compared against another copy, an unresolved V gene accounts for under half, and the cause of the remainder is not known. V, J and clone size are those of that table, while D and trimming were read from the DNA. The sample profile shows 200,000 or so clones; 90% of them were found once. About 2.5% of the sample belongs to the ten largest clones.

The chain joins TRBV21-1 to TRBJ2-5; TRBD1, the D gene given by the table, was not confirmed from the DNA. TRBV21-1 is assigned pseudogene status. The source material was peripheral blood. The source of this sequence is a man aged 25 to 45 with COVID-19, enrolled during active disease. The nucleotide sequence is TGTGCCAGCAACAGATACACCCAAGAGACCCAGTACTTC. It translates as CASNRYTQETQYF.